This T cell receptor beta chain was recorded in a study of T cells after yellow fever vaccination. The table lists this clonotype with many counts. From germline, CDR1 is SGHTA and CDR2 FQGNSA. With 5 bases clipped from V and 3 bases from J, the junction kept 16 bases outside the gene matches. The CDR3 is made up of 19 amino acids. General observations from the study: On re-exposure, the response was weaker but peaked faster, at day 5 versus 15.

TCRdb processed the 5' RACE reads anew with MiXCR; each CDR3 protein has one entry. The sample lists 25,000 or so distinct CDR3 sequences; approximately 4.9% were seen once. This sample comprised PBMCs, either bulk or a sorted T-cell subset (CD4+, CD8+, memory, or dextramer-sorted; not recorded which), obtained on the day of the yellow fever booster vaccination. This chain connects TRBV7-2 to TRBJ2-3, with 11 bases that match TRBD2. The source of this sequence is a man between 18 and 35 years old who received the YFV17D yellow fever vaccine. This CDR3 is CASSPSGLAGGRGTDTQYF. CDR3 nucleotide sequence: TGTGCCAGCAGCCCCTCGGGGCTAGCGGGGGGAAGGGGGACAGATACGCAGTATTTT.